Listed below are T cell receptor beta chains from one sample, sequenced in a study of blood T cell repertoires in COVID-19. Repertoires were generated with immunoSEQ multiplex PCR, while TCRdb's copy carries only in-frame clones and drops some. This table has about 250,000 clones, approximately 89% appearing once. Sequencing was performed on PBMCs or T cells enriched from blood (not recorded which). These receptors originate from a woman aged 25-40 years with acute COVID-19. The CDR3 runs from the conserved cysteine through the conserved F or W. D genes are given only for firm matches. Only part of the rows carry a size: once, few, many, or a class if the clone is expanded.

14	TRBJ1-5	.	.	TRBV29-1	TGCAGCGTGGGGCGGGGCGGGAGCAATCAGCCCCAGCATTTT	CSVGRGGSNQPQHF
14	TRBJ1-2	.	TRBD1	TRBV4-3	TGCGCCAGCAGCCCCCTAGGGACAGGGGACGGCTACACCTTC	CASSPLGTGDGYTF
15	TRBJ1-5	.	.	TRBV19	TGTGCCAGTAGTCCGGAGGGAGATAGCAATCAGCCCCAGCATTTT	CASSPEGDSNQPQHF
13	TRBJ2-1	few	.	TRBV28	TGTGCCAGCAGTCGCGGAGCCGTCAATGAGCAGTTCTTC	CASSRGAVNEQFF
13	TRBJ1-3	.	.	TRBV9	TGTGCCAGCAGCGTAGAAATCCGTGACACCATATATTTT	CASSVEIRDTIYF
12	TRBJ1-6	.	TRBD1	TRBV27	TGTGCCAGCAGGGACAGGGATAACCCCCTCCACTTT	CASRDRDNPLHF
19	TRBJ2-1	.	.	TRBV6-6	TGTGCCAGCAGTCCCCAAATTCTCGACGGAGGGGAAATAGTTGGTGAGCAGTTCTTC	CASSPQILDGGEIVGEQFF
14	TRBJ1-1	.	.	TRBV19	TGTGCCAGTAGTATGGTAGGGGCCGCCCTTGAAGCTTTCTTT	CASSMVGAALEAFF
11	TRBJ1-2	.	.	TRBV7-9	TGTGCCAGCAGCTTAGTGCGGGACTACACCTTC	CASSLVRDYTF
15	TRBJ1-2	.	.	TRBV25-1	TGTGCCAGCAGTGAATTTTCAGGCTCCTCCTATGGCTACACCTTC	CASSEFSGSSYGYTF
15	TRBJ2-7	.	TRBD2	TRBV3-1/TRBV3-2	TGTGCCAGCAGCCAAAAAGCGGGGGGTGGCCACGAGCAGTACTTC	CASSQKAGGGHEQYF
14	TRBJ2-1	.	TRBD2	TRBV6-2/TRBV6-3	TGTGCCAGCAGTTACGGGACTAGCGCCGATGAGCAGTTCTTC	CASSYGTSADEQFF
15	TRBJ2-2	.	TRBD1	TRBV3-1/TRBV3-2	TGTGCCAGCAGCCCCTCGACAGGGTCGACCGGGGAGCTGTTTTTT	CASSPSTGSTGELFF
17	TRBJ1-5	once	TRBD1	TRBV13	TGTGCCAGCAGCTCCCGGGACAGGGACAAGGGCAATCAGCCCCAGCATTTT	CASSSRDRDKGNQPQHF
14	TRBJ1-1	.	.	TRBV5-1	TGCGCCAGCAGCTTGGGAGGGCCGAACACTGAAGCTTTCTTT	CASSLGGPNTEAFF
15	TRBJ2-1	.	TRBD1	TRBV19	TGTGCCAGTAGTATAGGACAGGGAAACCACAATGAGCAGTTCTTC	CASSIGQGNHNEQFF
16	TRBJ1-3	.	TRBD1	TRBV2	TGTGCCAGCACCCAGGACAGGGTCCACTCTGGAAACACCATATATTTT	CASTQDRVHSGNTIYF
14	TRBJ1-3	.	.	TRBV2	TGTGCCAGCACCCGGGAGGTAACTGGAAACACCATATATTTT	CASTREVTGNTIYF
15	TRBJ1-5	.	TRBD1	TRBV15	TGTGCCACCAGTACCGACAGGGGACCTGGGACGCCCCAGCATTTT	CATSTDRGPGTPQHF
16	TRBJ2-1	.	.	TRBV19	TGTGCCAGTAGTATCCCGGGGAATAGGATATACAATGAGCAGTTCTTC	CASSIPGNRIYNEQFF
14	TRBJ1-1	.	.	TRBV6-4	TGTGCCAGCAGTGACGCCCTCGACAGTACTGAAGCTTTCTTT	CASSDALDSTEAFF
14	TRBJ2-7	.	TRBD1	TRBV28	TGTGCCAGCAGTACCACAGGGGGTACAGGCGAGCAGTACTTC	CASSTTGGTGEQYF
12	TRBJ2-3	once	.	TRBV5-4	TGTGCCAGCAGCCTCTTCACAGATACGCAGTATTTT	CASSLFTDTQYF
15	TRBJ2-5	.	TRBD1	TRBV30	TGTGCCTGGAGTCCTACAGGGGGCCCAGCAGAGACCCAGTACTTC	CAWSPTGGPAETQYF
16	TRBJ2-7	.	TRBD1	TRBV11-2	TGTGCCAGCAGCTTATTTCTGGGGACAGGTAAAGGCGAGCAGTACTTC	CASSLFLGTGKGEQYF
15	TRBJ2-1	many	TRBD2	TRBV9	TGTGCCAGCAGCGTAGCGGGGGGCTCCTACAATGAGCAGTTCTTC	CASSVAGGSYNEQFF
14	TRBJ1-5	.	.	TRBV4-1	TGCGCCAGCAGCCAAGCCGGGATCAATCAGCCCCAGCATTTT	CASSQAGINQPQHF
16	TRBJ1-3	few	TRBD1	TRBV5-5	TGTGCCAGCACCTGGTGGATGGGACAGGGTACGGACACCATATATTTT	CASTWWMGQGTDTIYF
14	TRBJ2-5	.	TRBD2	TRBV28	TGTGCCAGCAGTTTAGGCGGGGGTAGGGAGACCCAGTACTTC	CASSLGGGRETQYF
13	TRBJ1-5	.	.	TRBV19	TGTGCCAGTAGGAACAGGCTAAATCAGCCCCAGCATTTT	CASRNRLNQPQHF
15	TRBJ1-4	.	.	TRBV4-3	TGCGCCAGCAGCCAAGATAATACAGCAAAGGAAAAACTGTTTTTT	CASSQDNTAKEKLFF
16	TRBJ1-5	.	.	TRBV19	TGTGCCAGTAACAGGGAGTCCCATTATAGCAATCAGCCCCAGCATTTT	CASNRESHYSNQPQHF
15	TRBJ2-7	.	TRBD1	TRBV5-1	TGCGCCAGCAGCCCACTAACAGGGGACACCTACGAGCAGTACTTC	CASSPLTGDTYEQYF
12	TRBJ2-3	.	.	TRBV14	TGTGCCAGCAGCCAACTATCCGATACGCAGTATTTT	CASSQLSDTQYF
14	TRBJ2-7	.	.	TRBV6-5	TGTGCCAGCGGGGCGCAGGGGACCCCAAACGAGCAGTACTTC	CASGAQGTPNEQYF
17	TRBJ1-1	few	TRBD1	TRBV2	TGTGCCAGCAGCTTCACCCAGGGGGCGGCGCGAGGCACTGAAGCTTTCTTT	CASSFTQGAARGTEAFF
13	TRBJ1-1	.	.	TRBV27	TGTGCCAGCAAGGGACTGGGGAACACTGAAGCTTTCTTT	CASKGLGNTEAFF
13	TRBJ1-2	.	.	TRBV7-2	TGTGCCAGCAGACGGACAGCTAACTATGGCTACACCTTC	CASRRTANYGYTF
16	TRBJ1-2	.	TRBD1	TRBV19	TGTGCCACCAAACTCACTCACGAGGGGGCCGCTATTGGCTACACCTTC	CATKLTHEGAAIGYTF
15	TRBJ1-2	.	.	TRBV7-2	TGTGCCAGCAGCTTAGATGCGGGGTCCGACTATGGCTACACCTTC	CASSLDAGSDYGYTF
14	TRBJ1-6	.	TRBD1	TRBV6-5	TGTGCCAGCAATCCAGGGGGCATCGAGTCACCCCTCCACTTT	CASNPGGIESPLHF
12	TRBJ2-7	.	.	TRBV13	TGTGCCAGCAGCTTCGGGTCCCCCGAGCAGTACTTC	CASSFGSPEQYF
14	TRBJ2-1	.	TRBD2	TRBV9	TGTGCCAGCACCTCGGGGGGCTCCTACAATGAGCAGTTCTTC	CASTSGGSYNEQFF
12	TRBJ2-6	.	.	TRBV30	TGTGCCTGTTTAGCTGGGGCCAACGTCCTGACTTTC	CACLAGANVLTF
16	TRBJ2-5	.	TRBD1	TRBV9	TGTGCCAGCAGCGTAGGTGGGACAGGGGCAGTAGAGACCCAGTACTTC	CASSVGGTGAVETQYF
14	TRBJ1-1	.	.	TRBV6-5	.	CASSSSSMNTEAFF
14	TRBJ1-1	.	TRBD1	TRBV7-9	TGTGCCAGCAGCTCGGGACAGGTTTACGCTGAAGCTTTCTTT	CASSSGQVYAEAFF
14	TRBJ2-7	.	.	TRBV19	TGTGCCAGTAGGACTCCAGGGGACTCCTACGAGCAGTACTTC	CASRTPGDSYEQYF
14	TRBJ1-1	once	.	TRBV30	TGTGCCTGGAGACCCAGGGAGGGTCTCACTGAAGCTTTCTTT	CAWRPREGLTEAFF
17	TRBJ2-2	few	TRBD2	TRBV3-1/TRBV3-2	TGTGCCAGCAGCCACCCCAGCGGGGTGGGTGGCACCGGGGAGCTGTTTTTT	CASSHPSGVGGTGELFF
16	TRBJ1-5	.	TRBD1	TRBV5-5	TGTGCCAGCAGTTATGGGACAGGGGGTAGCAATCAGCCCCAGCATTTT	CASSYGTGGSNQPQHF
11	TRBJ2-5	.	TRBD2	TRBV18	TGTGCCAGCTCACTAGGGAGGGGCCAGTACTTC	CASSLGRGQYF
16	TRBJ1-1	.	TRBD1	TRBV5-1	TGCGCCAGCAGCTGGGTGGACAGGGCCATGAACACTGAAGCTTTCTTT	CASSWVDRAMNTEAFF
13	TRBJ1-6	.	.	TRBV6-5	TGTGCCAGCTCAGGGAATAAGAATTCACCCCTCCACTTT	CASSGNKNSPLHF
15	TRBJ1-1	.	.	TRBV7-9	TGTGCCAGCAGCTACCCGGGATTCATGAACACTGAAGCTTTCTTT	CASSYPGFMNTEAFF
19	TRBJ2-5	.	.	TRBV3-1/TRBV3-2	TGTGCCAGCAGCCGCCCGGCAGTGATTGGGGGGGGCCGCCAAGAGACCCAGTACTTC	CASSRPAVIGGGRQETQYF